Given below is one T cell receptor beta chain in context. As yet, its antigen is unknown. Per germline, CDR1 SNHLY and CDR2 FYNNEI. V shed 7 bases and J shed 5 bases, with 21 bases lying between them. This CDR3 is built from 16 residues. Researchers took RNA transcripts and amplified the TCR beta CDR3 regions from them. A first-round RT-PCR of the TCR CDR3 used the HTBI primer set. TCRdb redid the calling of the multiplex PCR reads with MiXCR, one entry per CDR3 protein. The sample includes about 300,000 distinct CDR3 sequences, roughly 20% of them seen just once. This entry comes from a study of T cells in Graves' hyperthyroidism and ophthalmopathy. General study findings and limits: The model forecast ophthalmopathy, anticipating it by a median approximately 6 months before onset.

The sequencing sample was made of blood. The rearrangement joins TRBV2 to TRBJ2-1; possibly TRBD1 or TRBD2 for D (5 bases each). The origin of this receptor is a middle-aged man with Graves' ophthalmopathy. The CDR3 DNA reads TGTGCCAGCAAGATTCTGGAAGGGGAGAGGAACAATGAGCAGTTCTTC. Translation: CASKILEGERNNEQFF.